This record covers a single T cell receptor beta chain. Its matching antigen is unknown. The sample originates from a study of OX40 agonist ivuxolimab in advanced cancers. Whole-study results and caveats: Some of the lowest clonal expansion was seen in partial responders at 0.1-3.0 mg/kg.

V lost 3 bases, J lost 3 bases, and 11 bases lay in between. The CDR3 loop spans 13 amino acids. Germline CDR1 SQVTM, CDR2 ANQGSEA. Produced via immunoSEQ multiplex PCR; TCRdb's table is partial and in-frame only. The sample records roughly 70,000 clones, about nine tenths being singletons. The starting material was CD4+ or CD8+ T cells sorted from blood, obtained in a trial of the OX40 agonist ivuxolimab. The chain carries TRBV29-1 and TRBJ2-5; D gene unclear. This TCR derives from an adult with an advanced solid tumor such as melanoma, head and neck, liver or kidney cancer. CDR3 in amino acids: CSVEGHGEETQYF. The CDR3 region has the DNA TGCAGCGTTGAGGGTCATGGGGAAGAGACCCAGTACTTC.